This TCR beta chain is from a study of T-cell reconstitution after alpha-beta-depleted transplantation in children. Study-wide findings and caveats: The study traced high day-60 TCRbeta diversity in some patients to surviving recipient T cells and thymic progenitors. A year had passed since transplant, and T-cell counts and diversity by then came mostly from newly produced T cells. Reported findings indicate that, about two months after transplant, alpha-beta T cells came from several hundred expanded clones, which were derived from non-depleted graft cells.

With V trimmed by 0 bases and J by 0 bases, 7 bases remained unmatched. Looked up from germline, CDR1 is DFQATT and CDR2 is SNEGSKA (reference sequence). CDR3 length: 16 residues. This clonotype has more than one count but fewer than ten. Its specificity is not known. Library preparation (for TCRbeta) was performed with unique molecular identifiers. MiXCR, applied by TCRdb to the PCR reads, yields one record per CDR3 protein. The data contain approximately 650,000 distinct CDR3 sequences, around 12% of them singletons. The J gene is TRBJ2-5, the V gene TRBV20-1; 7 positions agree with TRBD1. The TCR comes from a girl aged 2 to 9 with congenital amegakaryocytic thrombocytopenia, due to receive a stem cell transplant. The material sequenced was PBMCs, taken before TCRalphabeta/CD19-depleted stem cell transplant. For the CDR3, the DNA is TGCAGTGCTAGAGATCCCACAGGGGCCAACCAAGAGACCCAGTACTTC. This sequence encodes CSARDPTGANQETQYF.